This T cell receptor beta chain was obtained from a study of cytomegalovirus exposure and HLA in healthy donors. Overall study results and limits: Later analysis identified several of the most significant clusters that appeared linked to common viral pathogens. An assumption of roughly uniform sequencing depth across donors underlay the presence/absence analyses. Per published accounts, TCR beta sequences correctly predicted the HLA-A and HLA-B alleles of most subjects.

PCR employed 60 Vbeta and 13 Jbeta primers. Source study methods: The authors later counted 65 million to 90 million unique TCR beta chains, roughly 11 million of them shared. The table came from immunoSEQ multiplex PCR; TCRdb's copy has only in-frame clones and leaves some out. V and J calls and clone size are those listed in that table; D and trimming were worked out from the DNA. The table has about 130,000 clones, over 70% seen once; the top ten hold more than 2.5%. To note about this clone: The antigen remains unidentified.

The CDR3 has 15 amino acids. V lost 5 bases, J lost 6 bases, and 9 bases stayed unmatched. Germline CDR1 is SGHDN and CDR2 is FVKESK. The clonotype was recovered from a woman aged 45 to 65 in good health and CMV-seronegative. Material: PBMCs. This rearrangement joins TRBV14 to TRBJ1-1; 10 bases fit TRBD1. The CDR3 nucleotides are TGTGCCAGCAGCAGGGGGACAGGGGAGGTGGCTGAAGCTTTCTTT. It codes for CASSRGTGEVAEAFF.